The TCR beta chain described here comes from a study of T-cell reconstitution after alpha-beta-depleted transplantation in children. The library targeted TCRbeta and was prepared with unique molecular identifiers. One entry per CDR3 protein, called by TCRdb with MiXCR from the PCR reads. The sample gives 200,000 to 300,000 distinct CDR3 sequences, more than 10% of which show up once; approximately 2.4% is in the top ten. Looked up from germline, CDR1 is SGHVS and CDR2 is FQNEAQ. The CDR3 extends over 17 amino acids. J was trimmed by 6 bases and V by 1 base; bases with no gene match: 12. This clonotype was counted at least ten times.

The chain combines TRBV7-8 with TRBJ1-5; 7 bases line up with TRBD1. This clonotype was sampled from a human donor who donated a stem cell graft to a child with acute lymphoblastic leukemia. The source was PBMCs from the stem cell graft donor, collected from the stem cell graft. In DNA, the CDR3 is TGTGCCAGCAGCTTAGTTTCAGGGGGAGTAAGTTCTCAGCCCCAGCATTTT. Encoded protein: CASSLVSGGVSSQPQHF. The full variable domain, rest sourced from reference TRBV7-8 and TRBJ1-5, is GAGVSQSPRYKVAKRGQDVALRCDPISGHVSLFWYQQALGQGPEFLTYFQNEAQLDKSGLPSDRFFAERPEGSVSTLKIQRTQQEDSAVYLCASSLVSGGVSSQPQHFGDGTRLSIL.